The clone carrying this T cell receptor (beta chain) has more than one count but fewer than ten. Profiling relied on immunoSEQ multiplex PCR, and the TCRdb table lists in-frame clones only, not all of them. The repertoire holds some 210,000 clones, with around four fifths as singletons. The source of the sample is a study of cytomegalovirus exposure and HLA in healthy donors. The donors were in the 120-subject validation cohort; that cohort was separate from the roughly 700-subject first cohort. Per the germline V gene, CDR1 is SNHLY and CDR2 is FYNNEI. With V trimmed by 6 bases and J by 0 bases, 10 bases remained unmatched. This CDR3 has 17 residues.

The chain combines TRBV2 with TRBJ1-2; TRBD1 matches at 10 bases. The receptor was isolated from a woman under 30 in good health and CMV-seronegative. The sample was PBMCs. The CDR3: CASSSLGGQGSNYGYTF. The DNA for the CDR3 is TGTGCCAGCAGCTCCCTAGGGGGACAGGGGTCTAACTATGGCTACACCTTC. Based on the CDR3 plus reference TRBV2 and TRBJ1-2, the full variable domain is EPEVTQTPSHQVTQMGQEVILRCVPISNHLYFYWYRQILGQKVEFLVSFYNNEISEKSEIFDDQFSVERPDGSNFTLKIRSTKLEDSAMYFCASSSLGGQGSNYGYTFGSGTRLTVV.